These T cell receptor beta chains were read from a single sample in a study of patients and donors after allogeneic stem cell transplantation. TCRdb re-analysed the RT-PCR reads in MiXCR, keeping a single row per CDR3 protein. Of approximately 250,000 distinct CDR3 sequences in the sample, around 14% were seen once. Sequenced sample: blood, either unsorted or a sorted T cell fraction (not recorded which). These receptors were collected from a human donor who was either an allogeneic HSCT recipient or a stem cell or donor lymphocyte infusion donor (not recorded which). It is not recorded whose cells these are; they may come from a transplant donor. Each CDR3 is given with its conserved first and last residue. A D gene is named only where the DNA matches it firmly. The size entry is marked missing in some rows and otherwise reads once, few, many or a size class.

-	TRBJ1-3	few	TRBV6-1	TGTGCCAGCAGGAATATGGGGGGAAACACCATATATTTT	CASRNMGGNTIYF
-	TRBJ1-1	-	TRBV19	TGTGCCAGTAGTATGTTGACCGCAAAAGGCGAAGCTTTCTTT	CASSMLTAKGEAFF
TRBD1	TRBJ1-6	-	TRBV19	TGTGCCAGTAAGGACAGGGGGACCTATAATTCACCCCTCCACTTT	CASKDRGTYNSPLHF
-	TRBJ2-5	many	TRBV12-3/TRBV12-4	TGTGCCAGCAGGGAACCCGGGGAGACCCAGTACTTC	CASREPGETQYF
-	TRBJ1-6	-	TRBV14	TGTGCCAGCAGCCAAAGCAGGGGTCATAATTCACCCCTCCACTTT	CASSQSRGHNSPLHF
-	TRBJ2-7	few	TRBV29-1	TGCAGCGTTGGGGGAGGTGGGGACGAGCAGTACTTC	CSVGGGGDEQYF
-	TRBJ1-6	few	TRBV12-3/TRBV12-4	TGTGCCAGCAGGGCTGCCGGGACAAGAGATTCACCCCTCCACTTT	CASRAAGTRDSPLHF
-	TRBJ1-2	few	TRBV19	TGTGCCAGTAGTACCGACGGCGGGGGGGGCCGTGGCTACACCTTC	CASSTDGGGGRGYTF
TRBD2	TRBJ2-2	few	TRBV5-1	TGCGCCAGCAGCTTGAGGACTAGCGGAAACACCGGGGAGCTGTTTTTT	CASSLRTSGNTGELFF
-	TRBJ2-7	-	TRBV4-2	TGTGCCAGCAGCTCCGGGGGGGACAGTAGCGAGCAGTACTTC	CASSSGGDSSEQYF
-	TRBJ2-7	many	TRBV20-1	TGCAGTGCTAGCCCCCCGGGACAAAGGGCCTTCGAGCAGTACTTC	CSASPPGQRAFEQYF
-	TRBJ1-2	-	TRBV7-9	TGTGCCAGCAGCTTAGAGGGCCTCGCTAGCTATGGCTACACCTTC	CASSLEGLASYGYTF
-	TRBJ2-3	-	TRBV10-3	TGTGCCATCGGGGGGACAGCATTAGGTACGCAGTATTTT	CAIGGTALGTQYF
-	TRBJ1-1	few	TRBV3-1	TGTGCCAGCAGCCAAGAGGCCAGTGGGGGGGTCGCTTTCTTT	CASSQEASGGVAFF
TRBD1	TRBJ1-6	many	TRBV12-3/TRBV12-4	TGTGCCAGCAGTTTAGTAGGACAGGGGAGCTCACCCCTCCACTTT	CASSLVGQGSSPLHF
-	TRBJ2-3	-	TRBV4-3	TGCGCCAGCAGCCAGGGGGTCGGATACACAGATACGCAGTATTTT	CASSQGVGYTDTQYF
TRBD2	TRBJ2-5	few	TRBV11-2	TGTGCCAGCAGCTTGGATGGACTAGACCAAGAGACCCAGTACTTC	CASSLDGLDQETQYF
-	TRBJ1-1	many	TRBV14	TGTGCCAGCAGCCAAGTAGGTCAACCAGGTCTTGAAGCTTTCTTT	CASSQVGQPGLEAFF